The T cell receptor (beta chain) described here comes from a study of blood T cells in healthy people across ages. V was clipped by 6 bases and J by 2 bases, with 13 bases between them. The CDR3 has 14 amino acids. Germline lookup yields CDR1 DFQATT and CDR2 SNEGSKA (reference sequence). Russia was home to the donors, healthy Caucasian individuals aged roughly 6 to 90. Each sample used at least 6 million PBMCs. The authors ran a second PCR of roughly 6 to 12 cycles using a sample-barcoded 5' primer and a J-beta primer mix. Template switching added a 12-random-nucleotide identifier to every cDNA molecule. A minimum of 2.5 million CDR3-containing paired-end reads was obtained for each sample. TCRdb reanalysed the 5' RACE reads using MiXCR and keeps one entry per CDR3 protein. The table has hundreds of thousands of distinct CDR3 sequences, approximately 60% seen once.

The chain has TRBV20-1 and TRBJ2-2; weak D call: TRBD2 (6 bases). The source material was blood. This TCR came from a man aged 35 to 55 in good health. The CDR3 nucleotides are TGCAGTGCCCCCTACGGGGGAAACACCGGGGAGCTGTTTTTT. It is translated as CSAPYGGNTGELFF.